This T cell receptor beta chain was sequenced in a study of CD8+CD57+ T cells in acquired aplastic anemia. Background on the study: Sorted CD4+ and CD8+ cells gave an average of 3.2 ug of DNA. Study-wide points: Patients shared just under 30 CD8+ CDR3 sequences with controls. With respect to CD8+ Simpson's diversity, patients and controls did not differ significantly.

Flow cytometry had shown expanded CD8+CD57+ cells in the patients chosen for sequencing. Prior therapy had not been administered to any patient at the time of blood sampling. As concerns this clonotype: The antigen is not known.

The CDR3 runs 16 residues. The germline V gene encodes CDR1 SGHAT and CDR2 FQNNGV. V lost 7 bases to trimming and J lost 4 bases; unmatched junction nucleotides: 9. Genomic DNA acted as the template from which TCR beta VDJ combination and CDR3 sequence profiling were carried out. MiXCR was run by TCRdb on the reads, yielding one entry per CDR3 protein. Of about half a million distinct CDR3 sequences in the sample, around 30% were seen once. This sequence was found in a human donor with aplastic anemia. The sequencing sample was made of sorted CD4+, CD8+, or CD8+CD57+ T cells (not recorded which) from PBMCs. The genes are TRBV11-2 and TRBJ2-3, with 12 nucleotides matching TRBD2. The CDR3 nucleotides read TGTGCCAGCAACCTCGGACTAGCGGGAATTTCAGATACGCAGTATTTT. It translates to CASNLGLAGISDTQYF. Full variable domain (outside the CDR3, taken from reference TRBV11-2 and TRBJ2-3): EAGVAQSPRYKIIEKRQSVAFWCNPISGHATLYWYQQILGQGPKLLIQFQNNGVVDDSQLPKDRFSAERLKGVDSTLKIQPAKLEDSAVYLCASNLGLAGISDTQYFGPGTRLTVL.